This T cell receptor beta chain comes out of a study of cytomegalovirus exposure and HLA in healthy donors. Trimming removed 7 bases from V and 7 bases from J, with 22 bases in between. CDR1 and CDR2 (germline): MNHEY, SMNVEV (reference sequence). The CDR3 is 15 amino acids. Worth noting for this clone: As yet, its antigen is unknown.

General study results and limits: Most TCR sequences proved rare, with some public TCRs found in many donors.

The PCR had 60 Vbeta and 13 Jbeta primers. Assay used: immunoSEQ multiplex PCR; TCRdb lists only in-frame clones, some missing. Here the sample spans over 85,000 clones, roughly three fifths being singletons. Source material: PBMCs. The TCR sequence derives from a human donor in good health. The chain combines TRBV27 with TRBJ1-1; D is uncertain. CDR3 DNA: TGTGCCAGCACCGTATCCGGGTCAGCGACTGGTGAAGCTTTCTTT. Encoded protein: CASTVSGSATGEAFF.